The present TCR beta chain was sequenced within a study of blood T cell repertoires in COVID-19. Study overall: Samples representing acute and convalescent COVID-19 were sourced from the United States, Italy and Spain.

V trimming: 4 bases; J trimming: 4 bases; junction bases outside the gene matches: 7. This CDR3 has 16 residues. Germline V gives CDR1 LNHDA, CDR2 SQIVND (reference sequence). Original analysis: Reference gene primers were amplified, and this amplification served to estimate nucleated cell counts. Libraries were prepared by immunoSEQ multiplex PCR; TCRdb keeps only in-frame clonotypes and omits some of them. That table gives V, J and clone size, and the DNA gave D and trimming. The repertoire holds tens of thousands of clones, with 70% to 80% as singletons. The genes are TRBV19 and TRBJ2-2; 9 nucleotides agree with TRBD1. This receptor was identified in a woman in her sixties or seventies with acute or convalescent COVID-19. Sample: peripheral blood. CDR3 nucleotides: TGTGCCAGTAGTACACCGGGACAGGGTATCACCGGGGAGCTGTTTTTT. This encodes CASSTPGQGITGELFF. Filled out from reference TRBV19 and TRBJ2-2, the complete variable domain reads DGGITQSPKYLFRKEGQNVTLSCEQNLNHDAMYWYRQDPGQGLRLIYYSQIVNDFQKGDIAEGYSVSREKKESFPLTVTSAQKNPTAFYLCASSTPGQGITGELFFGEGSRLTVL.